These 8 T cell receptor beta chains originate from one sample sequenced in a study of shared clonotypes between healthy human individuals. Profiled with immunoSEQ multiplex PCR; TCRdb holds only in-frame clones, not every one. The sample records some 2 million clones, 90% to 95% being singletons. The sample was naive CD4+ T cells sorted from blood. Stated subset: CD45RA+ positively selected. These receptor sequences come from a young man in good health.

The chain links TRBV28 to TRBJ2-5, with D uncertain. Germline values: CDR1 MDHEN, CDR2 SYDVKM. Between the trimmed V and J ends, which lost 3 bases and 4 bases, there was a span of 12 bases. The CDR3 runs 14 residues. CDR3 coding DNA: TGTGCCAGCAGTTTTACTCTCTTGGGAGAGACCCAGTACTTC. It is translated as CASSFTLLGETQYF. Full variable domain (rest looked up from reference TRBV28 and TRBJ2-5): DVKVTQSSRYLVKRTGEKVFLECVQDMDHENMFWYRQDPGLGLRLIYFSYDVKMKEKGDIPEGYSVSREKKERFSLILESASTNQTSMYLCASSFTLLGETQYFGPGTRLLVL.

V usage is TRBV30 and J usage is TRBJ1-4; TRBD1 is a possible D gene (5 bases). The CDR3 contains 14 residues. Looked up from germline, CDR1 is GTSNPN and CDR2 is SVGIG (reference sequence). The ends were cut back, 0 bases at V and 6 bases at J, with 11 bases in the middle. CDR3 protein: CAWSVGGGYEKLFF. CDR3 nucleotide sequence: TGTGCCTGGAGTGTTGGGGGAGGGTATGAAAAACTGTTTTTT.

The CDR3 sequence: CASSPLVVTEAFF. CDR3 sequence (DNA): TGCGCCAGCAGCCCCCTAGTGGTCACTGAAGCTTTCTTT. J is TRBJ1-1 and V is TRBV5-1; D gene uncertain. The germline CDR1 and CDR2 sequences are SGHRS and YFSETQ. Between the trimmed V and J ends, which lost 4 bases and 4 bases, there was a span of 11 bases. The CDR3 is 13 residues long.

The CDR3 loop is CASSLLPGTSGTYEQYF. The CDR3 nucleotides read TGTGCCAGCAGCCTACTACCCGGGACTAGCGGGACCTACGAGCAGTACTTC. This rearrangement joins TRBV11-2 to TRBJ2-7; 13 positions match TRBD2. The germline gives CDR1 SGHAT, CDR2 FQNNGV. This CDR3 comprises 17 residues. Germline trimming cut 5 bases from V and 2 bases from J; bases unmatched to any gene: 9.

Ten or more counts support this clone. The V call is TRBV2, the J call TRBJ2-7; the match to TRBD2 covers 12 bases. Unmatched junction bases numbered 14, after V lost 5 bases and J lost 9 bases. Germline lookup yields CDR1 SNHLY and CDR2 FYNNEI. The CDR3 is 16 residues long. This CDR3 reads CASSSTPASGRAGQYF. CDR3 nucleotides: TGTGCCAGCAGTTCTACTCCGGCTAGCGGGAGGGCTGGGCAGTACTTC.

The chain links TRBV5-1 to TRBJ2-7; D gene ambiguous. Trimming removed 0 bases at V and 6 bases at J, with 10 bases between. Germline assignment: CDR1 SGHRS and CDR2 YFSETQ. The CDR3 extends over 13 amino acids. As DNA, the CDR3 is TGCGCCAGCAGCTTGGAAGAGGACCGCGAGCAGTACTTC. This gives the protein CASSLEEDREQYF.

The gene calls are TRBV28 and TRBJ2-7, with D maybe TRBD2 (6 bases). The CDR3 sequence is 15 residues long. V lost 4 bases to trimming and J lost 2 bases, with 15 bases between them. In germline, CDR1 is MDHEN, CDR2 SYDVKM. The CDR3 loop is CASSSPGLGTYEQYF. The CDR3 coding sequence is TGTGCCAGCAGTTCACCGGGACTGGGGACCTACGAGCAGTACTTC.

V usage is TRBV29-1 and J usage is TRBJ2-3; D remains ambiguous. V dropped 7 bases and J dropped 2 bases, with 19 bases sitting between them. The CDR3 spans 15 residues. CDR1 SQVTM and CDR2 ANQGSEA come from the germline V gene. The CDR3 region is CSDGRRPLNTDTQYF. The CDR3 DNA sequence: TGCAGCGACGGCCGCCGCCCCCTCAACACAGATACGCAGTATTTT.